A single sample is the source of the 3 T cell receptor beta chains below, sequenced in a study of persistence of HIV-infected CD4 T cells (dated by TCRdb to the early 2020s). Antigens of these TCRs are unknown. TCRbeta repertoires were sequenced from genomic DNA with the immunoSEQ hsTCRB assay version 4 in survey mode. TCRdb holds this immuneACCESS table with in-frame rearrangements only. Some clones are missing; in checked studies, unresolved V genes explain under half, and the rest has no known cause. The sample contains over 35,000 clones, approximately 93% of them found a single time. The ten largest clones capture about 1.8% of the sample. What this sample's treatment or condition label stands for: suppressive antiretroviral therapy. As a nonspecific positive control representing the CD4+ T cell repertoire, the cells were stimulated with anti-CD3/anti-CD28 magnetic beads. Responding CD4+ T cells were sorted by upregulation of both CD40 ligand and CD69.

The material sequenced was CD4+ T cells sorted from PBMCs after roughly 18-hour stimulation, taken from a patient who received antiretroviral therapy. This specimen's cell subset or site label, interpreted: CD40L+CD69+ CD4 T cells responding to anti-CD3/anti-CD28 beads, representing the overall repertoire. These receptor sequences come from an adult man with HIV who was CMV-seropositive.

V and J are TRBV27 and TRBJ1-4; 7 bases fit TRBD1. CDR3 length equals 14 residues. V dropped 4 bases and J dropped 7; count of bases not matched to a gene: 6. Germline loops: CDR1 MNHEY, CDR2 SMNVEV (reference sequence). This CDR3 is CASSSRGLVEKLFF. The CDR3 coding sequence is TGTGCCAGCAGTTCGAGGGGGCTAGTTGAAAAACTGTTTTTT.

The chain joins TRBV6-5 to TRBJ1-4; the D gene is possibly TRBD1 (5 bases). Per the germline V gene, CDR1 is MNHEY and CDR2 is SVGAGI. The V end was cut by 6 bases, the J end by 3 bases, with 11 bases between. The CDR3 spans 14 residues. The CDR3 spells CASSPGLSNEKLFF. DNA of the CDR3: TGTGCCAGCAGCCCAGGGTTATCTAATGAAAAACTGTTTTTT.

The chain combines TRBV18 with TRBJ2-3; 10 nucleotides agree with TRBD2. This CDR3 is 16 amino acids long. With V trimmed by 4 bases and J by 4 bases, 8 bases remained unmatched. Germline lookup yields CDR1 KGHSH and CDR2 LQKENI. The CDR3 region has the DNA TGTGCCAGCTCACAAACCGCTAGCGGGGGCGCAGATACGCAGTATTTT. This sequence encodes CASSQTASGGADTQYF.